This TCR beta chain was sequenced in a study of shared clonotypes between healthy human individuals. Subsets obtained from CD4+ cells comprised CD45RA+ naive and CD45RA-negative memory cells. V shed 1 base, J shed 8 bases, and the junction held 16 bases outside the gene matches. This CDR3 has 16 amino acids. The germline V gene has CDR1 GTSNPN and CDR2 SVGIG (reference sequence). Repertoires were generated with immunoSEQ multiplex PCR, while TCRdb's copy carries only in-frame clones and drops some. The repertoire has more than 2 million clones, 85% to 95% of them found once; the top ten carry roughly 0.13%.

V gene TRBV30 combines with J gene TRBJ1-2, with 7 bases lining up with TRBD1. Input material: naive CD4+ T cells sorted from blood. Subset meaning: CD45RA+ positively selected. This receptor was obtained from a man aged 18-30 years in good health. The CDR3 region is CAWSGETGTNPVGYTF. As DNA, the CDR3 is TGTGCCTGGAGTGGTGAGACAGGGACAAACCCCGTAGGCTACACCTTC.